This T cell receptor beta chain derives from a study of blood T cell repertoires in COVID-19. For the study at large: Sample material is recorded as cDNA or gDNA derived from T cells, B-cell-depleted T cells, or PBMCs.

In the original processing: Estimation of nucleated cell counts was performed using reference gene primer amplification. The repertoire was sequenced with immunoSEQ multiplex PCR; TCRdb's copy has only in-frame clones and lacks some. The DNA was the basis for D and trimming; V, J and clone size are from that table. This table holds about 200,000 clones, about four fifths found once. Germline lookup yields CDR1 LGHDT and CDR2 YNNKEL (reference sequence). This CDR3 has 15 amino acids. V lost 0 bases, J lost 0 bases, and 6 bases lay in between. Seattle enrolled patients during active infection and tracked them longitudinally.

Sequencing was carried out using peripheral blood. The source is a woman of 80 years or more with COVID-19, enrolled during active disease. The chain recombines TRBV3-1 (or the pseudogene TRBV3-2) with TRBJ2-1; the D gene is possibly TRBD1 (5 bases). The CDR3 nucleotides read TGTGCCAGCAGCCAAGACACAGGCTCCTACAATGAGCAGTTCTTC. The encoded protein is CASSQDTGSYNEQFF.